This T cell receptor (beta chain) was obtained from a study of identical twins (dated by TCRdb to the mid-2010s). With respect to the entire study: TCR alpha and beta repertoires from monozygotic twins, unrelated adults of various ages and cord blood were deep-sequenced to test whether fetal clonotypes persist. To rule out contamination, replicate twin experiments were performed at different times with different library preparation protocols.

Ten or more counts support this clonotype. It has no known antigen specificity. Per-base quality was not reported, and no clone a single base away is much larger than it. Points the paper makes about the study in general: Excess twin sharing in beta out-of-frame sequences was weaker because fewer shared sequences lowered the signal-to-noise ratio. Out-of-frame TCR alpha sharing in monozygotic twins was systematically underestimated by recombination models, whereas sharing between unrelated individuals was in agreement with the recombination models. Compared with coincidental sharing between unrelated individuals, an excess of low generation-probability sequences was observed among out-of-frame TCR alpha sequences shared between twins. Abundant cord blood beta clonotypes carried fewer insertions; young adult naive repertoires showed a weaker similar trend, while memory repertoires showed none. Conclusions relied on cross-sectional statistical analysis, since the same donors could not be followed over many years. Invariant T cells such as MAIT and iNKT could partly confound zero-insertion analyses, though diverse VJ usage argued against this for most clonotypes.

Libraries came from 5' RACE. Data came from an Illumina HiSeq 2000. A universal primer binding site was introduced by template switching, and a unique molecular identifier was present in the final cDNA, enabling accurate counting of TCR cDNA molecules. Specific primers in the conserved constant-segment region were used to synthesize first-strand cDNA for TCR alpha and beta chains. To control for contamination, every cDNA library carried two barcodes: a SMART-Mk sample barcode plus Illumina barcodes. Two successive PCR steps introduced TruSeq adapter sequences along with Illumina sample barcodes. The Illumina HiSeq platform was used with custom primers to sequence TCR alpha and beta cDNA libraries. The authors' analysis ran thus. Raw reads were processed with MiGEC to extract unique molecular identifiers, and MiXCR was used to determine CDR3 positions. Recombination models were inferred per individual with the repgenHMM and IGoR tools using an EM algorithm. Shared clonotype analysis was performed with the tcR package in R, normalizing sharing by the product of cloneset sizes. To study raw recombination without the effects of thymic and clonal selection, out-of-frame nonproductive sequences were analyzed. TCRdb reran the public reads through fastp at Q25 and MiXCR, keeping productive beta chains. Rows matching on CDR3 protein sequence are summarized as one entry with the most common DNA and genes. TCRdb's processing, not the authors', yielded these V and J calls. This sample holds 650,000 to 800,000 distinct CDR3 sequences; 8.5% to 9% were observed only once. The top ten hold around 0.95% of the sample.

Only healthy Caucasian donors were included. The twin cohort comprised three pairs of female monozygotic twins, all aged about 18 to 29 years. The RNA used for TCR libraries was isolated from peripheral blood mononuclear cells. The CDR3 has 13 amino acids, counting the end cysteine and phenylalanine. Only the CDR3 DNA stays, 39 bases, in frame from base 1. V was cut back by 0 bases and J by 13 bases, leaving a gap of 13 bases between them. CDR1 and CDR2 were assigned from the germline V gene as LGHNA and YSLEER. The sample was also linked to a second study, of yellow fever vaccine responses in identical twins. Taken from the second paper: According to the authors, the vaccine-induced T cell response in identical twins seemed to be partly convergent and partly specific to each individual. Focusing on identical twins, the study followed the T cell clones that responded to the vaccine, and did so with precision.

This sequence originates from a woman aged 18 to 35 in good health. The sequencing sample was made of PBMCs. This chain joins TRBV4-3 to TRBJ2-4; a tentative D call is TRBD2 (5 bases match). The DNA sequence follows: TGCGCCAGCAGCCAAGAAACGAAGCGGCCACAGTACTTC. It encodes CASSQETKRPQYF.